This TCR beta chain was recorded in a study of blood T cell repertoires in COVID-19. Overall study context: Sites in the United States, Italy and Spain provided acute and convalescent COVID-19 samples.

This clone was picked up one time. During active infection, Seattle patients enrolled and were then monitored through disease. Source study methods: Amplifying reference gene primers gave estimates of nucleated cell counts. Only in-frame clones appear in the TCRdb table, and some are missing; sequencing was by immunoSEQ multiplex PCR. That table is the source of V, J and clone size, and D and trimming were worked out from the DNA. Found here are some 400,000 clones, around 87% of them singletons; the top ten hold about 2.3%. The germline V gene has CDR1 LNHDA and CDR2 SQIVND (reference sequence). CDR3 size: 15 residues. J gave up 6 bases and V 5 bases, and 5 bases lay outside the gene matches.

The specimen was peripheral blood. The chain is built from TRBV19 and TRBJ2-1, with TRBD2 matching over 12 bases. This receptor was obtained from a woman between 55 and 75 years old with COVID-19, enrolled during active disease. CDR3 sequence (DNA): TGTGCCAGTAGTTTCCTAGCGGGGGGGCCCAATGAGCAGTTCTTC. It specifies CASSFLAGGPNEQFF.